One T cell receptor beta chain is described in this entry. The treatment here: oral pan-JAK inhibitor, 5-10 mg twice daily. Germline lookup yields CDR1 SQVTM and CDR2 ANQGSEA. Losses at the gene ends were 0 bases for V and 8 bases for J; bases not matched to a gene: 9. The CDR3 has 15 amino acids. It was cDNA, reverse transcribed from extracted RNA, that served as the sequencing template. Sequencing was performed with immunoSEQ multiplex PCR; in TCRdb, only in-frame clones are kept and a portion is missing. This repertoire shows approximately 200,000 clones, around 60% found once; its top ten account for about 3.5%. These data belong to a study of CD8+ T cells in alopecia areata.

The specimen was CD4+ T cells sorted from blood, collected at week 4, from a patient treated with tofacitinib. This rearrangement joins TRBV29-1 to TRBJ2-1; TRBD2 agrees at 8 bases. The TCR comes from a human donor with alopecia areata. CDR3: CSVEDLQRGQDEQFF. CDR3 bases: TGCAGCGTTGAAGATCTTCAGCGGGGGCAGGATGAGCAGTTCTTC.